The T cell receptor beta chain under discussion was sequenced for a study of identical twins. Study results and limitations: Rather than following the same donors, the conclusions depended on cross-sectional statistical analysis.

As regards this clonotype: Its antigen remains unidentified.

This CDR3 spans 14 amino acids. V gave up 6 bases and J gave up 8 bases, with 16 bases separating them. TCRdb analysed the 5' RACE reads with MiXCR anew, one entry per CDR3 protein. The data contain just over 450,000 distinct CDR3 sequences, 13% to 15% of them singletons. These data were likewise used in another study, on yellow fever vaccine responses in identical twins.

The sequencing input was CD4+ T cells sorted from blood. V is TRBV12-3 or TRBV12-4 and J is TRBJ2-2; possibly TRBD1 for D (6 bases). This clonotype was obtained from a woman younger than 30 in good health. Written as DNA, the CDR3 is TGTGCCAGCAGCCTAGCTGGGGGCAAGGGGGAGCTGTTTTTT. As protein: CASSLAGGKGELFF.